This entry lists 26 T cell receptor beta chains sequenced from one sample in a study of T cells after yellow fever vaccination (dated by TCRdb to about 2019). The treatment or condition tag for this specimen amounts to: live attenuated yellow fever vaccine strain. Library preparation used 5' RACE. Sequenced on an Illumina HiSeq 2500. The raw public data were reprocessed by TCRdb itself: fastp quality trimming at Q25, MiXCR clonotype calling, in-frame beta chains only. Entries are consolidated by CDR3 protein sequence, retaining the most common genes and DNA. The sample table holds hundreds of thousands of distinct CDR3 sequences, of which around an eighth were seen once. The top ten hold around an eighth of the sample. The sample in question was PBMCs, obtained on the day of the yellow fever booster vaccination. Source of these receptors: a man in his thirties or forties who received the YFV17D yellow fever vaccine.

The chain uses TRBV5-1 and TRBJ2-7; D is possibly TRBD2 (6 bases). The ends were cut back, 0 bases at V and 2 bases at J, with 21 bases in the middle. The germline CDR1 and CDR2 sequences are SGHRS and YFSETQ. This CDR3 region has 18 residues. The chain's CDR3 is CASSLARTMQGGPYEQYF. The DNA of the CDR3 is TGCGCCAGCAGCTTGGCTCGGACCATGCAGGGAGGTCCCTACGAGCAGTACTTC. Supplemented by reference TRBV5-1 and TRBJ2-7, the full variable domain reads KAGVTQTPRYLIKTRGQQVTLSCSPISGHRSVSWYQQTPGQGLQFLFEYFSETQRNKGNFPGRFSGRQFSNSRSEMNVSTLELGDSALYLCASSLARTMQGGPYEQYFGPGTRLTVT.

This clonotype has only a few counts. The chain recombines TRBV30 with TRBJ2-7, with TRBD1 matching over 7 bases. The germline V gene has CDR1 GTSNPN and CDR2 SVGIG (reference sequence). The CDR3 consists of 13 residues. V was clipped by 4 bases and J by 2 bases; unmatched bases: 5. The CDR3 sequence is CAWNRGQPYEQYF. The DNA for the CDR3 is TGTGCCTGGAATAGGGGACAGCCCTACGAGCAGTACTTC.

A few counts support this clonotype. This chain's CDR3 is CASSLGGGGRETQYF. The CDR3 DNA reads as TGTGCCAGCAGTTTAGGGGGAGGGGGCCGAGAGACCCAGTACTTC. The V and J genes are TRBV28 and TRBJ2-5, with D perhaps given as TRBD1 or TRBD2 (7 bases each). Trimming took off 2 bases at V and 4 bases at J, with 14 bases between the two ends. CDR1 and CDR2 (germline): MDHEN, SYDVKM. This CDR3 has 15 amino acids.

This clonotype has more than one count but fewer than ten. The J gene is TRBJ2-7, the V gene TRBV7-6; D is undetermined. There are 15 residues in the CDR3. V was shortened by 3 bases and J by 3 bases, with 15 bases between the two germline ends. Germline-derived CDR1 and CDR2 are SGHVS and FNYEAQ. The DNA of the CDR3 is TGTGCCAGCAGCTTCTCAGACACGGCAAGCTACGAGCAGTACTTC. As protein: CASSFSDTASYEQYF.

The genes are TRBV6-1 and TRBJ2-3; a possible D gene is TRBD1 (6 bases). V shed 7 bases and J shed 3 bases, with 17 bases lying between them. Germline CDR1 MNHNS, CDR2 SASEGT. CDR3 length: 15 amino acids. CDR3 DNA: TGTGCCAGCAAGGACAGACGGAAGGTGACAGATACGCAGTATTTT. It yields the protein CASKDRRKVTDTQYF.

V gene TRBV6-2 or TRBV6-3 combines with J gene TRBJ2-1, with no clear D. CDR1 and CDR2 (germline): MNHEY, SVGEGT. This CDR3 has 13 residues. Trimming left V 3 bases short and J 2 bases short, with 5 bases between. The CDR3 region is CASSYTTYNEQFF. As DNA, the CDR3 is TGTGCCAGCAGTTATACCACCTACAATGAGCAGTTCTTC.

Ten or more counts support this clonotype. A read error may account for a junction end that differs from germline. The V gene is TRBV5-1, the J gene TRBJ2-5; 7 positions match TRBD1. Germline CDR1 SGHRS, CDR2 YFSETQ. This CDR3 comprises 16 residues. The CDR3 DNA reads TGCGCCAGCAGCTTGATTACAGGGGTTCCACAAGGGACCCAGTACTTC. Amino acid sequence: CASSLITGVPQGTQYF.

This clonotype has just a few counts. V usage is TRBV24-1 and J usage is TRBJ2-1; D possibly corresponds to TRBD1 (6 bases). CDR1 and CDR2 (germline): KGHDR, SFDVKD. The length of the CDR3 is 16 residues. The V end was cut by 5 bases, the J end by 5 bases, with 18 bases between. The CDR3 is CATSGEQGGFDNEQFF. The CDR3 DNA reads TGTGCCACCAGTGGGGAACAGGGCGGGTTTGACAATGAGCAGTTCTTC.

This clonotype was counted ten times or more. CDR3 in DNA: TGTGCCAGCAGCCCGATGGAGGGGCCACGATACAATGAGCAGTTCTTC. Translation gives CASSPMEGPRYNEQFF. The gene calls are TRBV5-6 and TRBJ2-1; possible D gene TRBD2, 6 bases. CDR3 size: 16 residues. Between the trimmed V and J ends, which lost 4 bases and 4 bases, there was a span of 18 bases. The germline gives CDR1 SGHDT, CDR2 YYEEEE.

This clonotype turned up a few times. The gene calls are TRBV7-9 and TRBJ2-3, with D maybe TRBD1 (5 bases). This CDR3 region has 14 residues. Trimming shortened V by 5 bases and J by 5 bases, and 14 bases separated the two germline ends. Germline V gene lookup returns CDR1 SEHNR and CDR2 FQNEAQ (reference sequence). The CDR3 bases are TGTGCCAGCAGCCCAAGACAGTTTGGAGATACGCAGTATTTT. It yields the protein CASSPRQFGDTQYF.

The chain couples TRBV20-1 to TRBJ2-3; TRBD2 aligns across 11 bases. This CDR3 comprises 14 residues. V shed 6 bases and J 6 bases; nucleotides not matched to a gene: 8. Germline V CDR1 and CDR2: DFQATT, SNEGSKA (reference sequence). The CDR3 is CSAPPTSGMDTQYF. The CDR3 DNA is TGCAGTGCCCCGCCGACTAGCGGGATGGATACGCAGTATTTT.

In this sample, this clonotype turned up a few times. This chain links TRBV6-5 with TRBJ2-1; tentative D call: TRBD1 (5 bases). Trimming cost V 5 bases and J 6 bases, with 17 bases left between them. Per the germline V gene, CDR1 is MNHEY and CDR2 is SVGAGI. This CDR3 spans 15 amino acids. CDR3 residues: CASSLDSVLSNEQFF. The CDR3 DNA follows: TGTGCCAGCAGTCTCGACAGCGTACTAAGCAATGAGCAGTTCTTC.

The table lists this clonotype with a few counts. The CDR3 spells CAISTGQGLGEAFF. The CDR3 DNA reads TGTGCCATCAGCACCGGACAGGGATTGGGGGAAGCTTTCTTT. The genes are TRBV10-3 and TRBJ1-1; TRBD1 aligns across 8 bases. The CDR3 is 14 amino acids. Per the germline V gene, CDR1 is ENHRY and CDR2 is SYGVKD. V was clipped by 6 bases and J by 8 bases; unmatched bases: 11.

The CDR3 DNA reads TGTGCCAGTGCCGGGACAGGCACAGATACGCAGTATTTT. As protein: CASAGTGTDTQYF. The genes are TRBV6-2 or TRBV6-3 and TRBJ2-3, with 7 bases matching TRBD1. Germline CDR1 reads MNHEY; CDR2 reads SVGEGT. The junction had 4 bases not matched to a gene; V was cut back by 9 bases and J by 1 base. This CDR3 comprises 13 residues.

The chain has TRBV12-3 or TRBV12-4 and TRBJ2-5; D may be TRBD1 or TRBD2 (5 bases each). The CDR3 is made up of 12 amino acids. Trimming stripped 7 bases from V and 5 bases from J, with 11 bases between. The CDR3 sequence is CASNLEGETQYF. The CDR3 bases are TGTGCCAGCAACCTTGAGGGGGAGACCCAGTACTTC.

The V call is TRBV10-3, the J call TRBJ1-6, with TRBD1 as a possible D gene (5 bases). This CDR3 is built from 15 residues. Germline V gene sequence: CDR1 ENHRY, CDR2 SYGVKD. V lost 2 bases, J lost 9 bases, and 14 bases lay in between. CDR3 DNA: TGTGCCATCAGTGAGGCAAGGGGAGTAAGTTCACCCCTCCACTTT. Residues: CAISEARGVSSPLHF.

In its sample, this clonotype was seen a few times. The rearrangement uses TRBV20-1 and TRBJ2-2; no clear D. Germline CDR1 is DFQATT and CDR2 is SNEGSKA (reference sequence). Trimming removed 5 bases at V and 3 bases at J, with 7 bases between. There are 12 residues in the CDR3. The CDR3 loop reads CSAPSHTGELFF. CDR3 nucleotide sequence: TGCAGTGCTCCCTCTCACACCGGGGAGCTGTTTTTT.

This chain connects TRBV20-1 to TRBJ2-5; a possible D gene is TRBD1 (5 bases). This CDR3 comprises 13 residues. Trimming took 6 bases from V and 5 from J, leaving 16 bases between them. Germline V lookup: CDR1 DFQATT, CDR2 SNEGSKA (reference sequence). This CDR3 reads CSAAPSAGETQYF. CDR3 nucleotides: TGCAGTGCGGCACCTTCAGCAGGGGAGACCCAGTACTTC.

The chain recombines TRBV12-3 or TRBV12-4 with TRBJ2-5; 7 nucleotides align to TRBD2. V trimming: 5 bases; J trimming: 5 bases; junction bases outside the gene matches: 14. CDR3 length: 16 amino acids. In DNA form, the CDR3 reads TGTGCCAGCAGTCTTAGCGGGTCCCGAGATTGGGAGACCCAGTACTTC. Translated, it gives CASSLSGSRDWETQYF.

The genes are TRBV7-9 and TRBJ2-1, with TRBD2 as a possible D gene (5 bases). In germline, CDR1 is SEHNR, CDR2 FQNEAQ (reference sequence). Trimming stripped 5 bases from V and 1 base from J, with 18 bases between. The CDR3 spans 17 residues. CDR3 DNA: TGTGCCAGCAGCCCTCCTAGCAGGACCGGATCCTACAATGAGCAGTTCTTC. Protein product: CASSPPSRTGSYNEQFF.

In its sample, this clonotype was seen a few times. The rearrangement links TRBV12-3 or TRBV12-4 to TRBJ2-3, with D possibly TRBD1 on 7 matching bases. This CDR3 contains 20 residues. The ends were cut back, 10 bases at V and 1 base at J, with 33 bases in the middle. CDR3 bases: TGTGCCACTCATCGCTCAGGGGGGTCCGGTCTAGTGGGGGGCACAGATACGCAGTATTTT. It encodes CATHRSGGSGLVGGTDTQYF.

This clonotype was seen a handful of times. The J gene is TRBJ2-1, the V gene TRBV5-1; D perhaps matches TRBD2 (6 bases). V was clipped by 0 bases and J by 3 bases, with 13 bases between them. CDR1 and CDR2 (germline): SGHRS, YFSETQ. The CDR3 totals 16 residues. The CDR3 spells CASSLAPAGDYNEQFF. In nucleotides, the CDR3 is TGCGCCAGCAGCTTGGCCCCAGCGGGTGACTACAATGAGCAGTTCTTC.

This clonotype was detected only a few times. The chain links TRBV20-1 to TRBJ2-7; weak D call: TRBD1 (5 bases). V lost 0 bases, J lost 5 bases, and 11 bases lay in between. This CDR3 is built from 13 residues. Germline-derived CDR1 and CDR2 are DFQATT and SNEGSKA (reference sequence). The CDR3 is CSARDGQGHEQYF. The CDR3 coding sequence is TGCAGTGCTAGAGATGGGCAGGGCCACGAGCAGTACTTC.

Note on this clonotype: Germline is not matched at one junction end, which may reflect a read error. The chain recombines TRBV9 with TRBJ2-1; D gene uncertain. The CDR3 sequence is 12 residues long. Germline CDR1 SGDLS, CDR2 YYNGEE. The CDR3 here is CASSVAGNEEFF. CDR3 in DNA: TGTGCCAGCAGCGTAGCTGGGAATGAGGAGTTCTTC.

This clonotype turned up a few times. This sequence joins TRBV25-1 and TRBJ2-3; a possible D gene is TRBD2 (6 bases). CDR1 and CDR2 from the germline V gene are MGHDK and SYGVNS. The CDR3 loop spans 15 amino acids. V lost 5 bases, J lost 3 bases, and 15 bases lay in between. CDR3 DNA: TGTGCCAGCAGTCGGGGCCCGGGAGTAACAGATACGCAGTATTTT. Its translation is CASSRGPGVTDTQYF.

This clonotype was seen a few times. The V call is TRBV20-1, the J call TRBJ1-4; D is uncertain. The V gene lost 3 bases and the J gene lost 7 bases, with 9 bases spanning the gap. CDR1 and CDR2 from the germline V gene are DFQATT and SNEGSKA (reference sequence). The CDR3 is made up of 12 amino acids. CDR3 sequence: CSASGGSEKLFF. The CDR3 DNA follows: TGCAGTGCTAGTGGAGGGAGTGAAAAACTGTTTTTT.